The 21 T cell receptor beta chains listed next were all sequenced from one sample in a study of T cells in Graves' hyperthyroidism and ophthalmopathy (dated by TCRdb to between 2019 and 2020). Library prep was done by multiplex PCR. Sequencing was performed on an Illumina HiSeq 2000. TCR beta CDR3 regions were amplified from RNA transcripts. The TCR CDR3 was subjected to a first round of RT-PCR using the HTBI primer set and the Qiagen OneStep RT-PCR kit. The public reads were reanalyzed by TCRdb: fastp trimming at Q25, MiXCR alignment, in-frame beta chains only. Records with the same CDR3 protein are collapsed into one entry carrying the most frequent genes and DNA. Within this sample are 490,000 or so distinct CDR3 sequences, with approximately 22% of them counted one time only. The leading ten clones occupy approximately 49% of the sample. Sequencing input: blood. These receptors all come from a woman in her sixties or seventies with Graves' ophthalmopathy.

In its sample, this clonotype was seen a few times. The V call is TRBV6-5, the J call TRBJ1-5; D is perhaps TRBD1 (5 bases). CDR1 is MNHEY and CDR2 is SVGAGI in the germline V gene. The V and J ends lost 2 bases and 6 bases respectively, with 14 bases between them. CDR3 length: 15 residues. The CDR3 sequence is CASSYDSREGQPQHF. CDR3 DNA: TGTGCCAGCAGTTACGACAGTAGAGAGGGTCAGCCCCAGCATTTT.

The V and J genes are TRBV18 and TRBJ2-2; possibly TRBD1 for D (6 bases). Trimming pared 3 bases from V and 5 bases from J, leaving 16 bases between. Looked up from germline, CDR1 is KGHSH and CDR2 is LQKENI. The CDR3 is 16 residues long. In DNA, the CDR3 is TGTGCCAGCTCACCTAAGACCGTAGGACAGACCGGGGAGCTGTTTTTT. Protein: CASSPKTVGQTGELFF. The full variable domain, rest sourced from reference TRBV18 and TRBJ2-2, is NAGVMQNPRHLVRRRGQEARLRCSPMKGHSHVYWYRQLPEEGLKFMVYLQKENIIDESGMPKERFSAEFPKEGPSILRIQQVVRGDSAAYFCASSPKTVGQTGELFFGEGSRLTVL.

This clonotype turned up a few times. The V and J genes are TRBV3-1 and TRBJ2-5; 8 bases match TRBD2. The V gene end was trimmed by 3 bases and the J gene end by 5 bases; junction bases not matched to a gene: 8. The V gene's germline CDR1 is LGHDT and CDR2 YNNKEL (reference sequence). This CDR3 spans 15 amino acids. The chain's CDR3 is CASSHGRGRGETQYF. The CDR3 DNA reads as TGTGCCAGCAGCCACGGGAGGGGCCGAGGGGAGACCCAGTACTTC.

This clonotype was observed a few times. The chain combines TRBV18 with TRBJ2-1; perhaps TRBD2 as D (6 bases). Per germline, CDR1 KGHSH and CDR2 LQKENI. The CDR3 is made up of 16 amino acids. V was shortened by 1 base and J by 3 bases, with 13 bases between the two germline ends. The CDR3 region has the DNA TGTGCCAGCTCACCACTGTCTAGCGTTGACTACAATGAGCAGTTCTTC. Protein sequence: CASSPLSSVDYNEQFF.

This chain links TRBV19 with TRBJ2-3, with 8 positions matching TRBD1. J lost 2 bases, V lost 10 bases, and 11 bases had no gene match. Per the germline V gene, CDR1 is LNHDA and CDR2 is SQIVND (reference sequence). The CDR3 runs to 15 residues. The CDR3 nucleotides read TGTGCCACCCCACCCGGGACAGGTGTCACAGATACGCAGTATTTT. Translating gives CATPPGTGVTDTQYF.

The V and J genes are TRBV5-5 and TRBJ2-5; D is perhaps TRBD1 or TRBD2 (6 bases each). Germline CDR1 reads SGHKS; CDR2 reads YYEKEE (reference sequence). Trimming cost V 10 bases and J 5 bases, with 30 bases left between them. This CDR3 spans 17 amino acids. The CDR3 bases are TGTGCCTCCAAGACCGGGGGCAGGGTAGATTGGGTGGAGACCCAGTACTTC. Protein product: CASKTGGRVDWVETQYF.

A few counts support this clonotype. The CDR3 here is CASSFEGAWNEQFF. Here the CDR3 DNA reads TGCGCCAGCAGCTTCGAGGGGGCTTGGAATGAGCAGTTCTTC. This chain joins TRBV5-1 and TRBJ2-1; 7 nucleotides match TRBD1. J was trimmed by 7 bases and V by 2 bases; bases with no gene match: 6. The CDR3 covers 14 residues. CDR1 and CDR2 from the germline V gene are SGHRS and YFSETQ. The full variable domain, its missing parts supplied by reference TRBV5-1 and TRBJ2-1, is KAGVTQTPRYLIKTRGQQVTLSCSPISGHRSVSWYQQTPGQGLQFLFEYFSETQRNKGNFPGRFSGRQFSNSRSEMNVSTLELGDSALYLCASSFEGAWNEQFFGPGTRLTVL.

This chain joins TRBV24-1 and TRBJ2-3; D gene unclear. V was pared by 4 bases and J by 2 bases, with 9 bases between. In germline, CDR1 is KGHDR, CDR2 SFDVKD. This CDR3 has 14 amino acids. Here the CDR3 reads CATSDPTATDTQYF. In DNA, the CDR3 is TGTGCCACCAGTGACCCTACAGCCACAGATACGCAGTATTTT.

This clonotype was counted a few times. This chain links TRBV29-1 with TRBJ2-7, with D possibly being TRBD1 or TRBD2 (6 bases each). Per germline, CDR1 SQVTM and CDR2 ANQGSEA. Between the trimmed V and J ends, which lost 7 bases and 3 bases, there was a span of 25 bases. This CDR3 is 16 amino acids long. The CDR3 DNA reads TGCAGCGCCACGAAGGGGGTTCGAGTGGGACTCTACGAGCAGTACTTC. Protein: CSATKGVRVGLYEQYF.

In its sample, this clonotype was seen many times. The rearrangement links TRBV3-1 to TRBJ1-1, with a weak D call TRBD1 (6 bases). Germline V gene data show CDR1 as LGHDT and CDR2 as YNNKEL (reference sequence). This CDR3 comprises 14 residues. V was clipped by 0 bases and J by 6 bases, with 11 bases between them. The CDR3 nucleotides are TGTGCCAGCAGCCAAGACGTGGGGGCGGCTGAAGCTTTCTTT. Its protein product is CASSQDVGAAEAFF.

The V and J genes are TRBV14 and TRBJ2-7; no clear D gene. V lost 5 bases to trimming and J lost 4 bases, with 12 bases between them. Germline CDR1 reads SGHDN; CDR2 reads FVKESK. The CDR3 has 13 amino acids. In DNA, the CDR3 is TGTGCCAGCAGCGACCGACTGAAGTACGAGCAGTACTTC. Its translation: CASSDRLKYEQYF.

The J gene is TRBJ2-6, the V gene TRBV12-3 or TRBV12-4; possibly TRBD1 for D (5 bases). The CDR3 extends over 17 amino acids. Trimming left V 3 bases short and J 0 bases short, with 12 bases between. The CDR3 is CASSFWQGPSGANVLTF. The DNA for the CDR3 is TGTGCCAGCAGTTTTTGGCAGGGTCCCTCTGGGGCCAACGTCCTGACTTTC.

The chain combines TRBV27 with TRBJ2-1; TRBD1 matches at 11 bases. The CDR3 consists of 15 residues. CDR1 is MNHEY, CDR2 SMNVEV, per germline (reference sequence). Germline trimming cut 6 bases from V and 9 bases from J; bases unmatched to any gene: 10. This CDR3 reads CASRGRDRGSGEQFF. The CDR3 DNA sequence: TGTGCCAGCAGGGGCCGGGACAGGGGGTCTGGTGAGCAGTTCTTC.

The chain employs TRBV30 and TRBJ1-1; weak D call: TRBD1 (6 bases). Germline V lookup: CDR1 GTSNPN, CDR2 SVGIG (reference sequence). CDR3 length: 14 amino acids. V was cut by 0 bases and J by 4 bases, with 12 bases left in between. Written as DNA, the CDR3 is TGTGCCTGGAGTGTACACACAGGGCTCACTGAAGCTTTCTTT. Translating it yields CAWSVHTGLTEAFF. The full variable domain, rest sourced from reference TRBV30 and TRBJ1-1, is SQTIHQWPATLVQPVGSPLSLECTVEGTSNPNLYWYRQAAGRGLQLLFYSVGIGQISSEVPQNLSASRPQDRQFILSSKKLLLSDSGFYLCAWSVHTGLTEAFFGQGTRLTVV.

This clonotype has a count of ten or more. The rearrangement uses TRBV28 and TRBJ2-3, with D perhaps matching TRBD1 (7 bases). V shed 4 bases and J shed 6 bases, with 26 bases lying between them. Germline V gene sequence: CDR1 MDHEN, CDR2 SYDVKM. The CDR3 length is 18 residues. CDR3 in amino acids: CASSSLTRGADSMDTQYF. CDR3 nucleotide sequence: TGTGCCAGCAGTTCCCTAACCAGGGGGGCTGATAGCATGGATACGCAGTATTTT.

This clonotype occurred many times. This chain connects TRBV6-2 or TRBV6-3 to TRBJ2-7; TRBD1 agrees at 7 bases. The CDR3 is 13 amino acids. V lost 6 bases to trimming and J lost 2 bases; unmatched junction nucleotides: 4. Per germline, CDR1 MNHEY and CDR2 SVGEGT. CDR3 sequence: CASRGDSTYEQYF. The CDR3 DNA reads as TGTGCCAGCAGGGGGGACAGCACCTACGAGCAGTACTTC.

This clonotype was counted ten times or more. The genes are TRBV12-3 or TRBV12-4 and TRBJ2-7; 9 bases align to TRBD2. V lost 9 bases and J lost 6; bases outside the gene matches: 12. The CDR3 contains 14 residues. CDR3 in amino acids: CASRVAGVSSEQYF. The DNA for the CDR3 is TGTGCCAGTCGGGTAGCGGGAGTTTCTAGCGAGCAGTACTTC.

This clonotype was detected many times. The V call is TRBV28, the J call TRBJ2-7; TRBD1 matches 9 bases. The V gene end was trimmed by 8 bases and the J gene end by 0 bases; junction bases not matched to a gene: 11. The CDR3 consists of 16 residues. Germline CDR1 MDHEN, CDR2 SYDVKM. As DNA, the CDR3 is TGTGCCAGCCACTCGCCGGGACAGGGCAGCTCCTACGAGCAGTACTTC. Translation gives CASHSPGQGSSYEQYF.

This clonotype appeared many times. The chain combines TRBV30 with TRBJ1-4; D is undetermined. V lost 2 bases and J lost 0, with 10 bases in between. This CDR3 has 15 amino acids. Germline CDR1 GTSNPN, CDR2 SVGIG (reference sequence). The CDR3 bases are TGTGCCTGGAGTCACAGCCTTGCAACTAATGAAAAACTGTTTTTT. Translation: CAWSHSLATNEKLFF.

The rearrangement joins TRBV9 to TRBJ2-7, with TRBD1 matching over 7 bases. J was trimmed by 3 bases and V by 0 bases; bases with no gene match: 6. The CDR3 is 15 amino acids. Germline CDR1 SGDLS, CDR2 YYNGEE. The CDR3 DNA sequence: TGTGCCAGCAGCGTAGAGCCACAGGGGAACTACGAGCAGTACTTC. Protein sequence: CASSVEPQGNYEQYF.

This clonotype appeared once. The chain couples TRBV10-1 to TRBJ2-3; maybe TRBD1 (6 bases). V lost 6 bases and J lost 3, with 13 bases in between. The CDR3 runs to 14 residues. The V gene's germline CDR1 is WNHNN and CDR2 SYGVQD (reference sequence). The CDR3 here is CASSEGGMTDTQYF. In nucleotides, the CDR3 is TGCGCCAGCAGCGAAGGGGGTATGACAGATACGCAGTATTTT.